Presented here are 10 T cell receptor beta chains from one specimen sequenced in a study of blood T cell repertoires in COVID-19. Sequencing was performed with immunoSEQ multiplex PCR; in TCRdb, only in-frame clones are kept and a portion is missing. The data contain around 250,000 clones, over 75% of them singletons. Sequencing was carried out using peripheral blood. The receptor set was obtained from a man under 40 who had recovered from COVID-19.

This chain uses TRBV7-8 with TRBJ2-1; 10 bases map to TRBD2. Germline CDR1 is SGHVS and CDR2 is FQNEAQ. The CDR3 covers 15 residues. The V segment lost 4 bases and the J segment 4 bases; nucleotides outside the gene matches: 4. In DNA, the CDR3 is TGTGCCAGCAGCTCCCTAGCGGGGGCTTACAATGAGCAGTTCTTC. Amino acids: CASSSLAGAYNEQFF.

This sequence joins TRBV5-1 and TRBJ2-1, with 9 positions matching TRBD2. CDR1 is SGHRS, CDR2 YFSETQ, per germline. V trimming: 1 base; J trimming: 6 bases; junction bases outside the gene matches: 14. This CDR3 contains 18 residues. CDR3 in amino acids: CASSLWAGGPPGVNEQFF. The CDR3 nucleotides read TGCGCCAGCAGCTTGTGGGCGGGGGGGCCCCCGGGAGTCAATGAGCAGTTCTTC.

The chain carries TRBV29-1 and TRBJ1-2; possibly TRBD1 for D (6 bases). Per the germline V gene, CDR1 is SQVTM and CDR2 is ANQGSEA. This CDR3 has 10 residues. V gave up 7 bases and J gave up 11 bases, with 14 bases separating them. The CDR3 nucleotides read TGCAGCGGACCGTACAGGGAGTACACCTTC. It is translated as CSGPYREYTF.

The chain carries TRBV11-2 and TRBJ2-3; the D gene is possibly TRBD2 (5 bases). V was pared by 6 bases and J by 5 bases, with 15 bases between. The CDR3 runs to 14 residues. Germline CDR1 and CDR2: SGHAT and FQNNGV. The CDR3 bases are TGTGCCAGCAGAAGGACGGGAAGACGAGATACGCAGTATTTT. The encoded protein is CASRRTGRRDTQYF.

The rearrangement uses TRBV7-8 and TRBJ2-1; D is uncertain. This CDR3 comprises 11 residues. CDR1 is SGHVS and CDR2 is FQNEAQ in the germline V gene. With 5 bases removed from V and 7 bases from J, the gap between germline ends came to 6 bases. CDR3 DNA sequence: TGTGCCAGCAGCCAAGAGAATGAGCAGTTCTTC. Its translation is CASSQENEQFF.

The chain employs TRBV10-1 and TRBJ2-3; 10 nucleotides line up with TRBD1. Germline CDR1 and CDR2: WNHNN and SYGVQD (reference sequence). The CDR3 has 15 residues. Germline trimming cut 6 bases from V and 2 bases from J; bases unmatched to any gene: 5. The CDR3 DNA follows: TGCGCCAGCAGCCCCGGGACAGGGGACACAGATACGCAGTATTTT. Amino acids: CASSPGTGDTDTQYF.

This chain connects TRBV7-2 to TRBJ1-4, with 10 bases lining up with TRBD1. The J segment lost 8 bases and the V segment lost 2 bases, leaving 5 bases of the junction unmatched. In germline, CDR1 is SGHTA, CDR2 FQGNSA. The CDR3 contains 15 residues. DNA for the CDR3: TGTGCCAGCAGCTTACGCCGGGACAGGGGCGAAAAACTGTTTTTT. It codes for CASSLRRDRGEKLFF.

In regard to this clone: A junction end diverges from the germline sequence, so it may reflect a read error. The genes are TRBV7-2 and TRBJ2-1; TRBD1 matches 10 bases. This CDR3 has 15 residues. The V gene's germline CDR1 is SGHTA and CDR2 FQGNSA. DNA of the CDR3: TGTGCCAGCAGCATAGCCGGGACAGGGGTTGATGAGCAGTTCTTC. The encoded protein is CASSIAGTGVDEQFF.

This chain connects TRBV29-1 to TRBJ1-1; no firm D call. CDR1 and CDR2 from the germline V gene are SQVTM and ANQGSEA. V was pared by 4 bases and J by 4 bases, with 10 bases between. This CDR3 has 12 amino acids. The CDR3: CSVVPGITEAFF. In nucleotides, the CDR3 is TGCAGCGTTGTGCCAGGCATCACTGAAGCTTTCTTT.

V and J are TRBV6-5 and TRBJ1-5; D is unresolved. V was shortened by 0 bases and J by 1 base, with 4 bases between the two germline ends. Germline loops: CDR1 MNHEY, CDR2 SVGAGI. This CDR3 is built from 14 residues. The DNA of the CDR3 is TGTGCCAGCAGTTACTCAGCAAGCAATCAGCCCCAGCATTTT. This sequence encodes CASSYSASNQPQHF.